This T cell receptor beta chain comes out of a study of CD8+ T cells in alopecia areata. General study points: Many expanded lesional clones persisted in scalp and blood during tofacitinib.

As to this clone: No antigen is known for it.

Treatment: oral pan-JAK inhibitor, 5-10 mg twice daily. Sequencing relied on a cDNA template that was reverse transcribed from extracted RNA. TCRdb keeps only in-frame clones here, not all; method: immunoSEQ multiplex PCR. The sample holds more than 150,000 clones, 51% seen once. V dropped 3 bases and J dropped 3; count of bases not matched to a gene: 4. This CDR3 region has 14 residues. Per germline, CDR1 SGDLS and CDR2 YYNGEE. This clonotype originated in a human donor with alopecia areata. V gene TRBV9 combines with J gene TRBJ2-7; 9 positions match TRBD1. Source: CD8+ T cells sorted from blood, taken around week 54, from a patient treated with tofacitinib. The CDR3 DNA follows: TGTGCCAGCAGCGCGGGACAGGGCGGCTACGAGCAGTACTTC. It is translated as CASSAGQGGYEQYF. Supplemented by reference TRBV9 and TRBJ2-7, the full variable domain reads DSGVTQTPKHLITATGQRVTLRCSPRSGDLSVYWYQQSLDQGLQFLIQYYNGEERAKGNILERFSAQQFPDLHSELNLSSLELGDSALYFCASSAGQGGYEQYFGPGTRLTVT.